These 2 T cell receptor beta chains were sequenced from one sample in a study of T cell responses to AZD1222 COVID-19 vaccine. Sequencing used immunoSEQ multiplex PCR; TCRdb keeps in-frame clones, though not all of them. The sample lists about 99,000 clones, over 75% occurring once. The starting material was peripheral blood, obtained on day 0 of AZD1222 vaccination. The receptors were sampled from an adult in good health.

The chain joins TRBV11-2 to TRBJ2-7; D unresolved. Germline V gene sequence: CDR1 SGHAT, CDR2 FQNNGV. V was pared by 5 bases and J by 2 bases, with 16 bases between. The CDR3 consists of 15 residues. The CDR3 protein is CASSPNPGPTYEQYF. The CDR3 DNA sequence: TGTGCCAGCAGCCCTAATCCGGGCCCTACCTACGAGCAGTACTTC.

The gene calls are TRBV11-3 and TRBJ2-1, with 7 bases that match TRBD1. The CDR3 consists of 13 residues. Germline values: CDR1 SGHNT, CDR2 YENEEA. V lost 5 bases to trimming and J lost 6 bases; unmatched junction nucleotides: 4. The CDR3 region has the DNA TGTGCCAGCAGCCCATCAGGGGGCAATGAGCAGTTCTTC. Translating it yields CASSPSGGNEQFF.